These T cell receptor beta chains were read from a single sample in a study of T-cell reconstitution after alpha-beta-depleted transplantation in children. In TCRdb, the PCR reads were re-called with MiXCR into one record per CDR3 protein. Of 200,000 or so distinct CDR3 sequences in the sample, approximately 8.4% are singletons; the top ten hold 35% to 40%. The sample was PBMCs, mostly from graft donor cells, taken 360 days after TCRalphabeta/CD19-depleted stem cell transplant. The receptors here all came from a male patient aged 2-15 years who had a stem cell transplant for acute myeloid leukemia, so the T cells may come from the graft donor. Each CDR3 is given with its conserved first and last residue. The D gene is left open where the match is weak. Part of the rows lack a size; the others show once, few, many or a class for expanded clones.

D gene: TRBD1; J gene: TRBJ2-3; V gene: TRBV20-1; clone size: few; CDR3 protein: CSANEGASTDTQYF; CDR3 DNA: TGCAGTGCTAATGAGGGGGCGAGCACAGATACGCAGTATTTT
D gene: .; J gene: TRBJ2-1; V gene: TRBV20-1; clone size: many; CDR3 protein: CSARVQQSSSYNEQFF; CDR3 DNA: TGCAGTGCTAGAGTGCAGCAATCGAGCTCCTACAATGAGCAGTTCTTC
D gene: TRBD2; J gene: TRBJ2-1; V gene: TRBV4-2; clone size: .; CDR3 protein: CASSQEETLAGVGNEQFF; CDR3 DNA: TGTGCCAGCAGCCAAGAGGAAACCCTAGCGGGAGTGGGCAATGAGCAGTTCTTC
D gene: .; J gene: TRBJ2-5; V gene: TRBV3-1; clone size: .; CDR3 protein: CASSQAVGGFVDQYF; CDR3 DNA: TGTGCCAGCAGCCAGGCCGTCGGGGGCTTTGTGGACCAGTACTTC
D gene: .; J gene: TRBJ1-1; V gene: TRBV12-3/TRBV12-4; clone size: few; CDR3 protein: CASSLGDIANTEAFF; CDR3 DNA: TGTGCCAGCAGTTTAGGGGATATCGCCAACACTGAAGCTTTCTTT
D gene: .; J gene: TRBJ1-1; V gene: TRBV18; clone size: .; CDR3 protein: CASSPRSGLNTEAFF; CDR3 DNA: TGTGCCAGCTCACCACGATCGGGGTTGAACACTGAAGCTTTCTTT
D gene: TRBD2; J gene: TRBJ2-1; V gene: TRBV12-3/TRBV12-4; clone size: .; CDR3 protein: CASSFSLAGGPGNEQFF; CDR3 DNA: TGTGCCAGCAGTTTTAGCCTAGCGGGGGGGCCTGGCAATGAGCAGTTCTTC
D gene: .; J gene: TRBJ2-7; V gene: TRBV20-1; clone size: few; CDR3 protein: CSASPGTWHYEQYF; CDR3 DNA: TGCAGTGCTAGTCCCGGGACATGGCACTACGAGCAGTACTTC
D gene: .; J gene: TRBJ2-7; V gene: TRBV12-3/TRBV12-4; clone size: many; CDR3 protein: CASSLGGIRGEQYF; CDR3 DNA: TGTGCCAGCAGTTTGGGCGGGATTCGGGGCGAGCAGTACTTC
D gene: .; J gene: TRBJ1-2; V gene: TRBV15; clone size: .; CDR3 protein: CATSRPRTANYGYTF; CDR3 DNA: TGTGCCACCAGCAGGCCTAGGACAGCTAACTATGGCTACACCTTC
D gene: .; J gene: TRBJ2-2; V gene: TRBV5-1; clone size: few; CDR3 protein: CASSSGVGTGELFF; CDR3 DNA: TGCGCCAGCAGCTCCGGGGTCGGCACCGGGGAGCTGTTTTTT
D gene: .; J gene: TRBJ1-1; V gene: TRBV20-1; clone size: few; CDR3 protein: CSARPRAEIDEAFF; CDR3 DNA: TGCAGTGCTAGACCTAGGGCGGAGATAGACGAAGCTTTCTTT
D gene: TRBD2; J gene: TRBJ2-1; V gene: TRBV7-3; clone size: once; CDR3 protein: CASSLAPSGSPFNEQFF; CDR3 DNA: TGTGCCAGCAGCTTAGCCCCTAGCGGGTCACCATTTAATGAGCAGTTCTTC
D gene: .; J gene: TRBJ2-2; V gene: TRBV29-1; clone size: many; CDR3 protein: CSVGSAHTGELFF; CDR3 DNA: TGCAGCGTGGGCAGTGCCCACACCGGGGAGCTGTTTTTT
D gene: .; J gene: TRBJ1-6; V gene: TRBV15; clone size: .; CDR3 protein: CATSREDRGSPLHF; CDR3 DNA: TGTGCCACCAGCAGGGAGGATCGAGGGAGCCCCCTCCACTTT
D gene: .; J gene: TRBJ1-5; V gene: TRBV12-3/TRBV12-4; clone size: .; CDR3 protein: CASRPGTSGGGYTDTQHF; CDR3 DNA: TGTGCCAGCAGGCCGGGGACTAGCGGAGGCGGGTACACAGATACGCAGCATTTT
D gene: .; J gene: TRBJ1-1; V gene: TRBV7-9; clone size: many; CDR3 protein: CASSEGQLNEAFF; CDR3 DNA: TGTGCCAGCAGCGAAGGACAGCTGAATGAAGCTTTCTTT
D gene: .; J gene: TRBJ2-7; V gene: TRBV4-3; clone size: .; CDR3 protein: CASSQDQRTDYEQYF; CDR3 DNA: TGCGCCAGCAGCCAAGATCAGCGGACAGACTACGAGCAGTACTTC
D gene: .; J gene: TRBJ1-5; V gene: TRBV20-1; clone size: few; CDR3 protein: CSARDPAGRQPQHF; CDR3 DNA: TGCAGTGCTAGAGATCCCGCAGGCCGGCAGCCCCAGCATTTT
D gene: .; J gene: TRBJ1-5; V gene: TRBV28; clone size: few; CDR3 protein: CASSLLRTLAGKNQPQHF; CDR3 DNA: TGTGCCAGCAGTTTATTGCGGACGCTAGCAGGGAAAAATCAGCCCCAGCATTTT
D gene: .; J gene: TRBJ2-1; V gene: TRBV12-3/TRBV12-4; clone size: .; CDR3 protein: CASSETSPYNEQFF; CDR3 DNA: TGTGCCAGCAGCGAGACTTCACCCTACAATGAGCAGTTCTTC
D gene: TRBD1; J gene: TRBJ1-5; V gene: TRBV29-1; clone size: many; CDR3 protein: CSVAGTGDQPQHF; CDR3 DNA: TGCAGCGTGGCTGGGACAGGGGATCAGCCCCAGCATTTT
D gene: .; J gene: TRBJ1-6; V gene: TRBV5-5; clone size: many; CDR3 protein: CASSLDLSDFSPLHF; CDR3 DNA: TGTGCCAGCAGCTTGGACTTGTCAGACTTCTCACCCCTCCACTTT
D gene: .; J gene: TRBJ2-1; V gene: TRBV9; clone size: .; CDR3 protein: CASSVGDRRSNEQFF; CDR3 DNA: TGTGCCAGCAGCGTAGGCGACAGGCGAAGCAATGAGCAGTTCTTC
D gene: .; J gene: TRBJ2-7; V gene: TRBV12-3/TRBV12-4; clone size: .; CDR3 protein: CASSLWSGGSYEQYF; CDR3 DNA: TGTGCCAGCAGTTTATGGTCGGGTGGATCCTACGAGCAGTACTTC
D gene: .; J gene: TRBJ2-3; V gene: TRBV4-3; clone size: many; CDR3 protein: CASSQVDRRTDTQYF; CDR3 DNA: TGCGCCAGCAGCCAAGTGGACAGACGCACAGATACGCAGTATTTT
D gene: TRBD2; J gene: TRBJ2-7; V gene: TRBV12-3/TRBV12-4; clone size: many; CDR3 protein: CASSLRTSGVYEQYF; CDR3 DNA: TGTGCCAGCAGTTTAAGGACTAGCGGAGTCTACGAGCAGTACTTC
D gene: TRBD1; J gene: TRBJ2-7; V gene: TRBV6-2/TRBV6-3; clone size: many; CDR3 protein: CASSYGQGFYEQYF; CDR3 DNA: TGTGCCAGCAGTTACGGACAGGGTTTCTACGAGCAGTACTTC
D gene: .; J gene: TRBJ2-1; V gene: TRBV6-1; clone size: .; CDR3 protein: CASRVPGAYNEQFF; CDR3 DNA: TGTGCCAGCAGGGTTCCGGGAGCTTACAATGAGCAGTTCTTC
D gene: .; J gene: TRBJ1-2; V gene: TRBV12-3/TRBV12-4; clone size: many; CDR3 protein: CASSPTKPDYGYTF; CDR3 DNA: TGTGCCAGCAGTCCCACAAAGCCGGACTATGGCTACACCTTC
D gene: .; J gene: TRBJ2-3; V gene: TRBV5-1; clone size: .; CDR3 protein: CASSYFGGPSTDTQYF; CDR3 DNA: TGCGCCAGCAGCTATTTTGGCGGGCCTAGCACAGATACGCAGTATTTT
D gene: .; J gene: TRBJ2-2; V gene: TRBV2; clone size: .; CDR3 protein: CASSEALTGELFF; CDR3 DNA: TGTGCCAGCAGTGAAGCGCTCACCGGGGAGCTGTTTTTT
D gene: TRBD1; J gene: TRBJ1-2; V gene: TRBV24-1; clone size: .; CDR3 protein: CATRRTGTTSYGYTF; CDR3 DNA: TGTGCCACCAGGAGGACAGGGACAACAAGCTATGGCTACACCTTC
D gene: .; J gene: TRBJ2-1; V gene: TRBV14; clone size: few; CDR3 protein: CASSLGPPGFNEQFF; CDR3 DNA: TGTGCCAGCAGCCTGGGACCCCCGGGATTTAATGAGCAGTTCTTC
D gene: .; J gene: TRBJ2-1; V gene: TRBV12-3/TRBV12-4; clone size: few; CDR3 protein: CASSPGIAGNNEQFF; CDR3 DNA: TGTGCCAGCAGTCCGGGAATTGCGGGAAACAATGAGCAGTTCTTC
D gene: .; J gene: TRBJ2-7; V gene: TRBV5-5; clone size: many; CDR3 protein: CASSGRQGLTHEQYF; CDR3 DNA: TGTGCCAGCAGCGGTCGACAGGGACTCACTCACGAGCAGTACTTC